The text below deals with one T cell receptor (beta chain). Its antigen remains unknown. The germline gives CDR1 LGHNA, CDR2 YSLEER. The CDR3 length is 14 residues. Trimming left V 0 bases short and J 2 bases short, with 6 bases between. This record belongs to a study of response to subunit inactivated influenza vaccine. TCRdb processed the RT-PCR reads anew with MiXCR; each CDR3 protein has one entry. This sample has about 780,000 distinct CDR3 sequences; about 18% occur once, and the top ten carry about a tenth. Study outcomes and limitations: Few new T cells, the authors suggested, are recruited by each seasonal influenza vaccination.

The chain links TRBV4-3 to TRBJ2-3; D is undetermined. The material was PBMCs from blood, obtained 4 to 6 days after vaccination. This clonotype was obtained from a middle-aged man who received an inactivated influenza vaccine. CDR3: CASSQDLTTDTQYF. The CDR3 DNA is TGCGCCAGCAGCCAAGATTTGACCACAGATACGCAGTATTTT.